This TCR beta chain was captured in a study of T cells in Graves' hyperthyroidism and ophthalmopathy (dated by TCRdb to between 2018 and 2021). About the investigation overall: A discovery cohort of around 98 patients, about 44 with Graves' ophthalmopathy and about 60 with stable Graves' hyperthyroidism, was used to find distinguishing TCR V-J signatures. Thyroid tissue and blood T-cell repertoires from about six Graves' hyperthyroidism patients were also compared in the study. The 95 to 100 discovery patients were randomly split 7:3 into training and test sets. An independent validation cohort of under 20 hyperthyroidism patients and roughly 16 patients who later progressed to ophthalmopathy tested prospective prediction of ophthalmopathy. According to the paper, TCR Vbeta CDR3 sequencing was carried out on over 130 peripheral blood samples, which came from 40 to 45 ophthalmopathy, around 75 hyperthyroidism and roughly 17 progressor patients. Once sampling was done, hyperthyroidism patients were given methimazole at a starting dose of 30 mg daily, whereas ophthalmopathy patients were given high-dose intravenous methylprednisolone.

In regard to this clonotype: The antigen it binds to is not known. Base qualities were left out, and no much larger clone turns up one base away.

The TCR beta CDR3 regions were amplified from the RNA transcripts. The TCR CDR3 was subjected to a first round of RT-PCR using the HTBI primer set and the Qiagen OneStep RT-PCR kit. Libraries were constructed in a second round of multiplex PCR, after which size selection and purification were carried out. Libraries were sequenced paired-end with 100 bp reads on an Illumina HiSeq2000. Per the source publication's procedure: SOAPnuke was used to process the raw data, with reads discarded if the reads contained adapters or uncalled bases, had a mean Phred below 15, or lacked an exact constant-primer or identifier match. High-quality paired reads were merged with COPE v1.2.5, and unique nucleotide sequences were defined as clonotypes. MiTCR v1.1 was used to align clonotypes to the IMGT TRBV, TRBD and TRBJ reference segments. The analysis was restricted to V-J combinations with a frequency above 0.0001, which together covered 99.2% of the repertoires. The TCS score was defined as the ratio of F50 (clonal expansion) to E x V (chaos), calculated using BLOSUM62-based TCRdist between CDR3 peptides within each V-J. Welch's t-statistics and random forest reduced some 510 V-J features to roughly 13, which were used in a naive Bayes classifier (R e1071). The Morisita-Horn index was used to measure how similar the thyroid and blood repertoires were. The raw public reads went through TCRdb reprocessing: fastp at Q25, MiXCR clone calling, in-frame beta chains kept. Each entry merges the rows of one CDR3 protein and shows their most common DNA and genes. These V and J calls derive from TCRdb rather than the authors' analysis. This sample has 610,000 or so distinct CDR3 sequences in its table, and around 45% of those were observed once. More than 7.5% of the sample belongs to the ten largest clones.

Overall study outcomes, separate from this receptor: No statistical method was used to fix the sample size in advance, and group allocation was not hidden from the investigators. In validation, the model predicted progression to ophthalmopathy with 55% to 71% sensitivity and less than 80% specificity, a median of roughly seven months before onset. In cross-validation, a model built on a 13 V-J signature told ophthalmopathy apart from stable hyperthyroidism with less than 90% sensitivity and roughly 81% specificity, and in testing the same model reached 80%/75%. Blood samples also contained most of the expanded thyroid clonotypes (frequency above 0.001), which suggests that blood repertoires may reflect thyroid immune responses.

Graves' hyperthyroidism was defined as stable when no progression to ophthalmopathy occurred over 18 months of follow-up. Hyperthyroidism patients were aged 18 to 65 years and newly diagnosed, with disease duration of less than 2 months. Any patient with an uncontrolled infection, another autoimmune disease, pregnancy or lactation was excluded. Diagnoses were established on the basis of clinical symptoms, serum thyroxine and TRAb, thyroid ultrasound, and orbital computed tomography. Total RNA was extracted with Trizol reagent, and quality was checked on an Agilent 2100 Bioanalyzer. Specimen: peripheral blood or thyroid tissue (not recorded which). The TCR sequence derives from a young woman with Graves' hyperthyroidism.

The CDR3 region reads CASSLTKEHYEQYF. The nucleotide sequence is TGTGCCAGCAGTTTAACAAAAGAGCATTACGAGCAGTACTTC. The rearrangement joined TRBV12-3 or TRBV12-4 to TRBJ2-7; confidence is insufficient to name the D gene. The CDR3 covers 14 residues, taking in both the cysteine and the phenylalanine. Only the CDR3 DNA stays, 42 bases, in frame from base 1. The junction carries 12 bases between V and J, which are trimmed by 2 bases and 4 bases respectively.